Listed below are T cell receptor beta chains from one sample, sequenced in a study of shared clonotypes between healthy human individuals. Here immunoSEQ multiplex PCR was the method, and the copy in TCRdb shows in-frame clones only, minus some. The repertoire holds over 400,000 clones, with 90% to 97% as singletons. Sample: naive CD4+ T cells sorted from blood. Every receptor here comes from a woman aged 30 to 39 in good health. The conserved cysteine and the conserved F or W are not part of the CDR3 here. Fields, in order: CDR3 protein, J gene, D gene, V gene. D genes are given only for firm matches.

ASSLEWQGGGYT	TRBJ1-2	TRBD1	TRBV5-1
ASSPPGSNEQF	TRBJ2-1	NA	TRBV10-1
ASRTGHYGYT	TRBJ1-2	NA	TRBV19
ASRQLATNTGELF	TRBJ2-2	TRBD2	TRBV6-1
ASSLGWAGQETQY	TRBJ2-5	NA	TRBV11-1
AISESGQGAYEQY	TRBJ2-7	NA	TRBV10-3
ASRLTSRYGYT	TRBJ1-2	NA	TRBV28
ASSLAGEGRYEQY	NA	TRBD2	TRBV28
AISESPGLLGQGAGEQY	TRBJ2-7	TRBD1	TRBV10-3
ASLAGENTGELF	TRBJ2-2	TRBD2	TRBV2
ASSLAEMNTEAF	TRBJ1-1	NA	TRBV5-1
ASSQEQYGERRYEQY	TRBJ2-7	NA	TRBV4-1
ASSFSGADTQY	TRBJ2-3	NA	TRBV5-6
ASSQDWGEKLF	TRBJ1-4	NA	TRBV4-1
ASSSRIANTGELF	TRBJ2-2	NA	TRBV7-9
ASSLLWGPQETQY	TRBJ2-5	NA	TRBV7-2
ASSTRAYEQY	TRBJ2-7	NA	TRBV6-5
ASSSQSAPRYNEQF	TRBJ2-1	NA	TRBV28
AWSVYETQY	TRBJ2-5	NA	TRBV30
ASHVAGGRTGELF	TRBJ2-2	TRBD2	TRBV5-4
ASSLTGGTDTQY	TRBJ2-3	TRBD2	TRBV6-1
ASSKRDRGRLRTGELF	TRBJ2-2	TRBD1	TRBV19
ASRATGLSEAF	TRBJ1-1	NA	TRBV28